Following are 10 T cell receptor beta chains from one sample sequenced in a study of T cell clonotyping in hematopoietic cell transplantation. As for time point: recipient sample about 28 days before transplant, after cytoreduction. Assay used: immunoSEQ multiplex PCR; TCRdb lists only in-frame clones, some missing. The table shows tens of thousands of clones, with almost 97% occurring only once. The sequencing here drew on peripheral blood mononuclear cells, taken before stem cell transplant. The origin of the receptors is a woman aged 45-60 years with acute myeloid leukemia. Some clones in this sample may be carry-over from other donors' samples.

This chain connects TRBV19 to TRBJ1-1, with D possibly being TRBD1 (5 bases). The CDR3 spans 15 residues. Germline loops: CDR1 LNHDA, CDR2 SQIVND (reference sequence). V was cut by 5 bases and J by 4 bases, with 17 bases left in between. Here the CDR3 reads CASSPVDIGSTEAFF. The CDR3, as DNA: TGTGCCAGTAGTCCGGTGGACATAGGGAGCACTGAAGCTTTCTTT.

This clone came up once. The chain is built from TRBV9 and TRBJ1-5, with D maybe TRBD1 (5 bases). This CDR3 has 15 amino acids. V was clipped by 4 bases and J by 1 base, with 12 bases between them. The germline CDR1 and CDR2 sequences are SGDLS and YYNGEE. The CDR3 loop reads CASSQGAGSNQPQHF. The CDR3 DNA follows: TGTGCCAGCAGCCAAGGGGCTGGGAGCAATCAGCCCCAGCATTTT.

This clone showed up just once. The chain links TRBV11-2 to TRBJ1-1, with D unclear. The V and J ends lost 7 bases and 3 bases respectively, with 12 bases between them. Germline-derived CDR1 and CDR2 are SGHAT and FQNNGV. CDR3 length equals 13 residues. The CDR3 sequence is CASKGGGDTEAFF. The CDR3 coding sequence is TGTGCCAGCAAGGGAGGAGGCGACACTGAAGCTTTCTTT. The full variable domain, rest sourced from reference TRBV11-2 and TRBJ1-1, is EAGVAQSPRYKIIEKRQSVAFWCNPISGHATLYWYQQILGQGPKLLIQFQNNGVVDDSQLPKDRFSAERLKGVDSTLKIQPAKLEDSAVYLCASKGGGDTEAFFGQGTRLTVV.

The genes are TRBV5-4 and TRBJ2-2; D could derive from TRBD1 or TRBD2 (6 bases each). The CDR3 is 14 amino acids. Germline-derived CDR1 and CDR2 are SGHNT and YYREEE (reference sequence). The V end lost 0 bases, the J end lost 5 bases, and 8 bases lay between the germline ends. The DNA for the CDR3 is TGTGCCAGCAGCTTGGGAGGGGGGACCGGGGAGCTGTTTTTT. It translates to CASSLGGGTGELFF.

The chain is built from TRBV6-5 and TRBJ2-7; 13 bases align to TRBD2. Germline lookup yields CDR1 MNHEY and CDR2 SVGAGI. This CDR3 comprises 13 residues. V was pared by 10 bases and J by 1 base, with 1 base of the junction left unmatched. The CDR3 DNA is TGTGCCACGGGACTAGCGGGGTCCTACGAGCAGTACTTC. As protein: CATGLAGSYEQYF.

The chain uses TRBV7-2 and TRBJ2-2, with 9 bases aligning to TRBD2. Trimming cost V 1 base and J 5 bases; bases outside gene matches: 5. The CDR3 spans 16 residues. Looked up from germline, CDR1 is SGHTA and CDR2 is FQGNSA. The CDR3 bases are TGTGCCAGCAGCTTAGGGCGGGGGGGCCGAACCGGGGAGCTGTTTTTT. Its protein is CASSLGRGGRTGELFF.

This chain links TRBV29-1 with TRBJ2-3; D may be TRBD1 (6 bases). There are 13 residues in the CDR3. Germline CDR1 reads SQVTM; CDR2 reads ANQGSEA. This chain's CDR3 is CTTKQGTTDTQYF. CDR3 nucleotide sequence: TGCACGACAAAACAGGGTACCACAGATACGCAGTATTTT.

J is TRBJ2-7 and V is TRBV4-1; 14 positions agree with TRBD2. The CDR3 spans 15 residues. Germline V CDR1 and CDR2: MGHRA, YSYEKL. The V and J ends lost 3 bases and 3 bases, in that order; junction bases with no gene match: 1. CDR3 nucleotide sequence: TGCGCCAGCAGCCAGGGACTAGCGGGGGTCTACGAGCAGTACTTC. Protein product: CASSQGLAGVYEQYF.

The V and J genes are TRBV5-4 and TRBJ1-2; D is ambiguous. Trimming removed 0 bases from V and 0 bases from J, with 9 bases in between. This CDR3 comprises 15 residues. The germline gives CDR1 SGHNT, CDR2 YYREEE (reference sequence). In DNA, the CDR3 is TGTGCCAGCAGCTTGGACCCGGGAACTAACTATGGCTACACCTTC. Protein product: CASSLDPGTNYGYTF.

V gene TRBV19 combines with J gene TRBJ2-3; D possibly matches TRBD1 or TRBD2 (5 bases each). CDR3 length: 15 residues. From germline, CDR1 is LNHDA and CDR2 SQIVND (reference sequence). V gave up 6 bases and J gave up 0 bases, with 13 bases separating them. The CDR3 nucleotides read TGTGCCAGTAGGAGGGGACCCTCTAGCACAGATACGCAGTATTTT. It encodes CASRRGPSSTDTQYF.